This TCR beta chain was sequenced in a study of CD8 T cells in Susac syndrome. TCR beta sequences were obtained from blood CD8+ and CD4+ T cells. The CDR3 extends over 14 residues, inclusive of both ends. As for this clonotype: The CDR3 carries no conserved terminal phenylalanine or tryptophan, so it likely arises from a read error. No DNA is shown, since the ends of the CDR3 on it are uncertain; the CDR3 is the one TCRdb lists.

Random hexamers were used to reverse transcribe roughly 0.45 to 1 ug of RNA. The method of amplification for TCR beta CDR3 was immunoSEQ multiplex PCR, covering 54 Vbeta and 13 Jbeta. TCRdb called the immunoSEQ multiplex PCR reads again in MiXCR, with one record for every CDR3 protein. Of 150,000 to 200,000 distinct CDR3 sequences in the sample, around 93% are singletons; the top ten hold 0.1%. The receptor was isolated from a human donor in good health. The chain joins TRBV23-1 to TRBJ2-1; TRBD2, the D gene given by the table, was not confirmed from the DNA. TRBV23-1 is flagged as an ORF with uncertain function. The sample was CD4+ T cells from PBMCs. CDR3 loop: CASLTRGFGMSSSS.